Below, 4 T cell receptor beta chains from the same sample are listed, as sequenced in a study of T-cell memory formation after mild COVID-19 (dated by TCRdb to the early 2020s). The library was prepared using 5' RACE. Sequencer: Illumina NovaSeq 6000. The raw public reads went through TCRdb reprocessing: fastp at Q25, MiXCR clone calling, in-frame beta chains kept. Every entry covers one CDR3 protein and lists the most common genes and DNA from its rows. The sample table contains around 410,000 distinct CDR3 sequences; only one count was recorded for about 25% of them. The ten largest clones add up to around 13% of the sample. The sample was PBMCs or a T cell subset sorted from them (not recorded which). The receptors derive from an adult woman who had mild COVID-19 (a few samples of this study predate the infection). The sample titles of this study are shuffled in the database, so cell type and time point are left out; the donor was told from shared clones.

The chain links TRBV3-1 to TRBJ2-1; TRBD2 matches at 8 bases. The CDR3 runs 16 residues. Germline CDR1 reads LGHDT; CDR2 reads YNNKEL (reference sequence). The ends lost 2 bases at V and 3 bases at J; junction bases unmatched: 6. DNA for the CDR3: TGTGCCAGCAGCCAAAACAGCGGGAGTCTCTACAATGAGCAGTTCTTC. Its protein is CASSQNSGSLYNEQFF.

The gene calls are TRBV7-2 and TRBJ2-1, with 11 bases matching TRBD2. The CDR3 is made up of 18 amino acids. Germline lookup yields CDR1 SGHTA and CDR2 FQGNSA. V trimming: 5 bases; J trimming: 0 bases; junction bases outside the gene matches: 9. The CDR3 DNA reads TGTGCCAGCAGCGGCGGACTAGCGGGTATAAGCTCCTACAATGAGCAGTTCTTC. Translation gives CASSGGLAGISSYNEQFF. Based on the CDR3 plus reference TRBV7-2 and TRBJ2-1, the full variable domain is GAGVSQSPSNKVTEKGKDVELRCDPISGHTALYWYRQSLGQGLEFLIYFQGNSAPDKSGLPSDRFSAERTGGSVSTLTIQRTQQEDSAVYLCASSGGLAGISSYNEQFFGPGTRLTVL.

This clonotype has just a few counts. This chain joins TRBV7-9 and TRBJ1-3; maybe TRBD1 (6 bases). The V gene lost 1 base and the J gene lost 0 bases, with 7 bases spanning the gap. This CDR3 contains 15 residues. In germline, CDR1 is SEHNR, CDR2 FQNEAQ (reference sequence). CDR3 sequence: CASSLGQVSGNTIYF. The CDR3 DNA sequence: TGTGCCAGCAGCTTAGGACAGGTCTCTGGAAACACCATATATTTT.

The genes are TRBV4-3 and TRBJ1-1, with D perhaps TRBD1 (5 bases). The CDR3 has 16 amino acids. The V gene lost 1 base and the J gene lost 5 bases, with 17 bases spanning the gap. The germline V gene has CDR1 LGHNA and CDR2 YSLEER. The CDR3 DNA reads TGCGCCAGCAGCCAAGGGTATGCAGGGTCCGGGACTGAAGCTTTCTTT. Translation gives CASSQGYAGSGTEAFF.